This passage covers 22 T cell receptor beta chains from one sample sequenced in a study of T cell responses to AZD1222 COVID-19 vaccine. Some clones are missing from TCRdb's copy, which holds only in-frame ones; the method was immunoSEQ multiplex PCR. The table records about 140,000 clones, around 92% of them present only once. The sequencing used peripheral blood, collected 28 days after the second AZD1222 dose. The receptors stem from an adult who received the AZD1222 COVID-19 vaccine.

CDR3 sequence: CASSYSGQRGGELFF. In DNA, the CDR3 is TGTGCCAGCAGTTACTCAGGACAGCGAGGCGGGGAGCTGTTTTTT. The chain carries TRBV6-2 or TRBV6-3 and TRBJ2-2; D perhaps matches TRBD1 (6 bases). CDR3 length: 15 residues. The V end lost 0 bases, the J end lost 7 bases, and 12 bases lay between the germline ends. Germline values: CDR1 MNHEY, CDR2 SVGEGT.

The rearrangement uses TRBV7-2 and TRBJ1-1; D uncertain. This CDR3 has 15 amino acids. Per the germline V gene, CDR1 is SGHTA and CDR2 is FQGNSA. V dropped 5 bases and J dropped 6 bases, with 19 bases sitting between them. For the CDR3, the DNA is TGTGCCAGCAGCGTAGACGGGAGAGGAGTGGCTGAAGCTTTCTTT. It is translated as CASSVDGRGVAEAFF. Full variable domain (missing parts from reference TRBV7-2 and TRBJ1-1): GAGVSQSPSNKVTEKGKDVELRCDPISGHTALYWYRQSLGQGLEFLIYFQGNSAPDKSGLPSDRFSAERTGGSVSTLTIQRTQQEDSAVYLCASSVDGRGVAEAFFGQGTRLTVV.

In DNA form, the CDR3 reads TGTGCCAGTAGCCAAGGGACAGGGGATAATTCACCCCTCCACTTT. Translated: CASSQGTGDNSPLHF. The chain is built from TRBV19 and TRBJ1-6, with TRBD1 matching over 10 bases. This CDR3 spans 15 amino acids. Looked up from germline, CDR1 is LNHDA and CDR2 is SQIVND (reference sequence). Trimming removed 6 bases from V and 5 bases from J; junction bases left unmatched: 4.

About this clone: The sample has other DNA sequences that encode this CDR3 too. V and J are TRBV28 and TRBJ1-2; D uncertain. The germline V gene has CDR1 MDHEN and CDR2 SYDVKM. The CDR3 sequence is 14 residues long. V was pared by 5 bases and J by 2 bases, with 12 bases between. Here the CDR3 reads CASSLRTANYGYTF. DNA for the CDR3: TGTGCCAGCAGTCTCCGGACGGCGAACTATGGCTACACCTTC.

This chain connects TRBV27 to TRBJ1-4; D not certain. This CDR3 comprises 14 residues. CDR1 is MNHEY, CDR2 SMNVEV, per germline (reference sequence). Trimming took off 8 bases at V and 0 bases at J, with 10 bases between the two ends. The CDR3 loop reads CASGLEATNEKLFF. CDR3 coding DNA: TGTGCCAGCGGCCTAGAGGCAACTAATGAAAAACTGTTTTTT.

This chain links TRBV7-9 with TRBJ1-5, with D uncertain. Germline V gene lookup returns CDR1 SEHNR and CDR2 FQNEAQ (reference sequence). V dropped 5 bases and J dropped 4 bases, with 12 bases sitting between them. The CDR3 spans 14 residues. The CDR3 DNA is TGTGCCAGCAGCGGACTCCAGGCGAATCAGCCCCAGCATTTT. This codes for CASSGLQANQPQHF.

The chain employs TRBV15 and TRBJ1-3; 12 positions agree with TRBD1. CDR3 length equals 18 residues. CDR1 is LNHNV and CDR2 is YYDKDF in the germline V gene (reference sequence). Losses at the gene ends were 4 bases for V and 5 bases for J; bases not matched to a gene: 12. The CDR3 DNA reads TGTGCCACCAGCACTACGGGACAGGGGGCCGTGGGAAGAAACACCATATATTTT. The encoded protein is CATSTTGQGAVGRNTIYF.

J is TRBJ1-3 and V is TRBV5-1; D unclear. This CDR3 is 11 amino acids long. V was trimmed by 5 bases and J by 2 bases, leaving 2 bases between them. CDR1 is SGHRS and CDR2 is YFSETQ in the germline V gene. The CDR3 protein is CASRAGNTIYF. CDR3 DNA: TGCGCCAGCAGAGCTGGAAACACCATATATTTT.

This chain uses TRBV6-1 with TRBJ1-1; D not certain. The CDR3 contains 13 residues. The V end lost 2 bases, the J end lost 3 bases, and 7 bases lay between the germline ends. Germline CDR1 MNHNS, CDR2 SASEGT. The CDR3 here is CASSESGYTEAFF. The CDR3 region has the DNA TGTGCCAGCAGTGAAAGCGGATACACTGAAGCTTTCTTT.

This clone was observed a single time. In DNA, the CDR3 is TGTGCCAGCTCACCACCGAGAGGGAGTGGGACAGATACGCAGTATTTT. This gives the protein CASSPPRGSGTDTQYF. The genes are TRBV18 and TRBJ2-3, with D perhaps matching TRBD2 (5 bases). CDR3 length equals 16 residues. The V gene's germline CDR1 is KGHSH and CDR2 LQKENI. V lost 0 bases and J 3 bases, leaving 13 bases between the germline ends.

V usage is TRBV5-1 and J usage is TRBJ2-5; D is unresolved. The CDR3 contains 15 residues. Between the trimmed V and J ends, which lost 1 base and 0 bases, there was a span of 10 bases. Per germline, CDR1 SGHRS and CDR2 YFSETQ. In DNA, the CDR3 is TGCGCCAGCAGCTTGCAGACACCCAACCAAGAGACCCAGTACTTC. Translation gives CASSLQTPNQETQYF.

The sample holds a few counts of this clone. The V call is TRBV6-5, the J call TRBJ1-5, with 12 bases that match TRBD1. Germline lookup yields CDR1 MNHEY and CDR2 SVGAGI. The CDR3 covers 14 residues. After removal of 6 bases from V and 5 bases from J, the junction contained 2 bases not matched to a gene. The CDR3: CASRGTGGYQPQHF. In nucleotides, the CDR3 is TGTGCCAGCAGGGGGACAGGGGGCTATCAGCCCCAGCATTTT.

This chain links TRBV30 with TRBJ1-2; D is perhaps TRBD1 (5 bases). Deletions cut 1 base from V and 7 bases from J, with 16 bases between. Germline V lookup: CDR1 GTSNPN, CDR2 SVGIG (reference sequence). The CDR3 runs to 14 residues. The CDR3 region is CAWSGMAGRRGYTF. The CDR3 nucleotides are TGTGCCTGGAGTGGTATGGCAGGGAGACGTGGCTACACCTTC.

CDR3 region: CASSLYAGGGNEQFF. As DNA, the CDR3 is TGCGCCAGCAGCTTGTATGCGGGGGGTGGCAATGAGCAGTTCTTC. The chain links TRBV5-1 to TRBJ2-1; 8 nucleotides align to TRBD2. Germline-derived CDR1 and CDR2 are SGHRS and YFSETQ. The CDR3 runs 15 residues. The trim removed 1 base at V and 6 bases at J, leaving 6 bases unmatched.

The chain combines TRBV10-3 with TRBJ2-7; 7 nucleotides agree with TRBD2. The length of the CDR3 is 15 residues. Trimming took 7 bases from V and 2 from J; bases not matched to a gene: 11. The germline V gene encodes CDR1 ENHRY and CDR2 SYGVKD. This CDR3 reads CAIMGQASGTYEQYF. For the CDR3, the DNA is TGTGCCATCATGGGGCAGGCTAGCGGAACCTACGAGCAGTACTTC.

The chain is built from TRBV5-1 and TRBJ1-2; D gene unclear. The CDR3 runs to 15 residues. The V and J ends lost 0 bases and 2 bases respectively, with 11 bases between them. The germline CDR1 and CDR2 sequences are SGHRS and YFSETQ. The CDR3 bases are TGCGCCAGCAGCTTGGATGTAGAATACAACTATGGCTACACCTTC. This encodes CASSLDVEYNYGYTF. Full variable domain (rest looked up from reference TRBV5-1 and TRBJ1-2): KAGVTQTPRYLIKTRGQQVTLSCSPISGHRSVSWYQQTPGQGLQFLFEYFSETQRNKGNFPGRFSGRQFSNSRSEMNVSTLELGDSALYLCASSLDVEYNYGYTFGSGTRLTVV.

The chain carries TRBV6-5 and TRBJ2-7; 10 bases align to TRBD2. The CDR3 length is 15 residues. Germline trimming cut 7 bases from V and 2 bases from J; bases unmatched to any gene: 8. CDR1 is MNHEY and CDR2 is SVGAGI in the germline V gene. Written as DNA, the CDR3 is TGTGCCAGCACGTATCCAGCGGGAGGGACCTACGAGCAGTACTTC. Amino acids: CASTYPAGGTYEQYF.

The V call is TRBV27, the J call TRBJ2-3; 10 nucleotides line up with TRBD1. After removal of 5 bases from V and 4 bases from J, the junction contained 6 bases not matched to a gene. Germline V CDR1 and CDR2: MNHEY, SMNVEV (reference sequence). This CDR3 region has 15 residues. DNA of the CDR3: TGTGCCAGCAGTAATCGGGACAGGGGATCAGATACGCAGTATTTT. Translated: CASSNRDRGSDTQYF.

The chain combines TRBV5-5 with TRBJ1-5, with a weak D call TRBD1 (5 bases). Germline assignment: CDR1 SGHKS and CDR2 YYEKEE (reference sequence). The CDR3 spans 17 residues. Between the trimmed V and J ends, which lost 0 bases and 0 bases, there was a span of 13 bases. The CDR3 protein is CASSLEGQVYSNQPQHF. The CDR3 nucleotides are TGTGCCAGCAGCTTGGAGGGGCAGGTCTATAGCAATCAGCCCCAGCATTTT. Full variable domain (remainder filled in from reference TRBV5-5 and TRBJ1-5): DAGVTQSPTHLIKTRGQQVTLRCSPISGHKSVSWYQQVLGQGPQFIFQYYEKEERGRGNFPDRFSARQFPNYSSELNVNALLLGDSALYLCASSLEGQVYSNQPQHFGDGTRLSIL.

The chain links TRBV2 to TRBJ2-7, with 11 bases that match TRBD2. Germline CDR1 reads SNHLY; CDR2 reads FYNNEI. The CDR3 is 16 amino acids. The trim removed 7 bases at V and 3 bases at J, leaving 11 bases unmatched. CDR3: CASTRVRLAGRYEQYF. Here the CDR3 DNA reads TGTGCCAGCACCCGAGTGCGACTAGCGGGGCGCTACGAGCAGTACTTC. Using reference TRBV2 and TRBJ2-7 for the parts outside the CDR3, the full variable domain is EPEVTQTPSHQVTQMGQEVILRCVPISNHLYFYWYRQILGQKVEFLVSFYNNEISEKSEIFDDQFSVERPDGSNFTLKIRSTKLEDSAMYFCASTRVRLAGRYEQYFGPGTRLTVT.

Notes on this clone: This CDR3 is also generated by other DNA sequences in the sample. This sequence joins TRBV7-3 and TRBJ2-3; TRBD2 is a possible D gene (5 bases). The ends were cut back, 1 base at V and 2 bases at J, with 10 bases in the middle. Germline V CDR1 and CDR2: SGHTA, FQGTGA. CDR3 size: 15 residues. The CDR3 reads CASSLRAGPTDTQYF. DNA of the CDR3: TGTGCCAGCAGCTTAAGGGCGGGCCCCACAGATACGCAGTATTTT.

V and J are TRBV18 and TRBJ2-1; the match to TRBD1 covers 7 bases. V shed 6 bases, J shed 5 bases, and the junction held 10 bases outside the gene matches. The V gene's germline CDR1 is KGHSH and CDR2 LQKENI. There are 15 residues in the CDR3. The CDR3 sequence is CASSRGRDRHNEQFF. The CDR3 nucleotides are TGTGCCAGCTCTCGCGGACGGGACAGACACAATGAGCAGTTCTTC. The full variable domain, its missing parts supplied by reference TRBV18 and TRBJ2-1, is NAGVMQNPRHLVRRRGQEARLRCSPMKGHSHVYWYRQLPEEGLKFMVYLQKENIIDESGMPKERFSAEFPKEGPSILRIQQVVRGDSAAYFCASSRGRDRHNEQFFGPGTRLTVL.